This T cell receptor beta chain was sequenced in a study of blood T cell repertoires in COVID-19 (dated by TCRdb to about 2020). Notes on the research overall: Samples covering the acute and convalescent phases of COVID-19 were provided by collaborators in the United States, Italy and Spain. A de-identified subject ID, COVID-19 status, age in years and sex were almost always included in the sample metadata. Samples came from the ongoing ImmuneRACE study (first 160 participants) plus 1,254 subjects from 6 global collaborators. The dataset comprised deeply sampled blood TCRbeta repertoires from subjects exposed to, actively infected with, or recovered from COVID-19. The repertoires were released in a freely available public database intended as a resource for research on the immune response to SARS-CoV-2. Where available, HLA class I and class II types were taken from metadata supplied by the sample provider and were not determined by assay-based typing. The prospective study material was composed of cDNA or gDNA derived from T cells, B-cell-depleted T cells, or PBMCs.

This clone was seen a single time. Its antigen is currently not known. Nothing much larger sits one base from this clone, and base qualities are not available. CDR1 is given as SGHRS and CDR2 as YFSETQ, both from the germline V gene. V gives up 3 bases and J gives up 1 base, and the segment between their germline ends measures 9 bases. Spanning cysteine to phenylalanine, the CDR3 consists of 14 amino acids. Solely the CDR3 DNA is kept, with 42 bases framed from the first base. TCRbeta CDR3 regions were amplified from genomic DNA using the immunoSEQ Assay, a bias-controlled multiplex PCR. Per the source publication's procedure: The number of nucleated cells in each sample was estimated by amplification of reference gene primers within the assay. Sequence reads were collapsed and filtered to measure the absolute abundance of every unique TCRbeta CDR3 rearrangement. Productive Simpson clonality was computed per sample as the square root of Simpson's diversity index over productive rearrangements. Held by TCRdb, this immuneACCESS table contains in-frame sequences only and omits some clones. Under half of the omission traces to an unresolved V gene where checked; the cause of the rest is unknown. That table is the source of V, J and clone size, and D and trimming were worked out from the DNA. A total of fewer than 300,000 clones appear in this sample, about four fifths of them only once. The ten biggest clones cover about 5% of the sample.

Results the study describes overall, beyond this receptor: How much clinical and demographic metadata was included differed by source and by participant, and the metadata was provided uncurated.

Participants in the prospective study were aged roughly 18 to 89 years, lived in 20 to 25 United States geographic areas, and enrolled through a virtual design. In the prospective study, participants were assigned to cohorts based on the clinical history participants reported in a screening survey and a study questionnaire. Exposed participants had been in contact, within 2 weeks of entering the study, with a person who had a PCR-confirmed or clinician-diagnosed case of COVID-19. Each participant in the prospective study had whole blood, serum and a nasopharyngeal or oropharyngeal swab collected by mobile phlebotomists. Additional blood draws and questionnaires over an approximately 2-month period could optionally be provided by prospective study participants. Prospective study blood samples were shipped either frozen or at room temperature before DNA extraction.

This receptor was identified in a man in his forties or fifties who had been exposed to COVID-19. The specimen sequenced was PBMCs or T cells enriched from blood (not recorded which). The sequence links TRBV5-1 to TRBJ2-3, with a tentative D gene TRBD2 over 6 matching bases. In nucleotide form, the sequence is TGCGCCAGCAGCTCCCAGCGGGGCACAGATACGCAGTATTTT. The resulting protein is CASSSQRGTDTQYF.